A single sample is the source of the 8 T cell receptor beta chains below, sequenced in a study of graft-versus-host responses after intestinal transplantation. Sequencing used immunoSEQ multiplex PCR; TCRdb keeps in-frame clones, though not all of them. The data show some 140,000 clones, more than 90% seen once. These TCRs' antigens remain unknown. The material sequenced was unstimulated CD4+ T cells sorted from spleen or lymph node cells, taken before intestinal transplant. These receptor sequences come from a human donor who received an intestinal transplant.

This clone was seen just once. This sequence joins TRBV28 and TRBJ2-1, with D unclear. The CDR3 totals 11 residues. The V gene lost 5 bases and the J gene lost 7 bases, with 6 bases spanning the gap. Germline values: CDR1 MDHEN, CDR2 SYDVKM. CDR3 loop: CASSIRNEQFF. In DNA, the CDR3 is TGTGCCAGCAGTATCCGGAATGAGCAGTTCTTC. Supplemented by reference TRBV28 and TRBJ2-1, the full variable domain reads DVKVTQSSRYLVKRTGEKVFLECVQDMDHENMFWYRQDPGLGLRLIYFSYDVKMKEKGDIPEGYSVSREKKERFSLILESASTNQTSMYLCASSIRNEQFFGPGTRLTVL.

The J gene is TRBJ1-1, the V gene TRBV7-6, with D possibly TRBD1 on 6 matching bases. From germline, CDR1 is SGHVS and CDR2 FNYEAQ. This CDR3 spans 15 amino acids. Trimming pared 1 base from V and 3 bases from J, leaving 12 bases between. The CDR3 spells CASSLVNRADTEAFF. CDR3 nucleotide sequence: TGTGCCAGCAGCTTAGTAAACAGGGCGGACACTGAAGCTTTCTTT.

The rearrangement links TRBV10-2 to TRBJ2-3; D possibly matches TRBD1 or TRBD2 (5 bases each). Trimming shortened V by 8 bases and J by 1 base, and 13 bases separated the two germline ends. CDR1 and CDR2 (germline): WSHSY, SAAADI. This CDR3 comprises 14 residues. The CDR3 loop reads CASQRDLRTDTQYF. In DNA form, the CDR3 reads TGCGCCAGCCAAAGGGACCTACGCACAGATACGCAGTATTTT.

CDR3 nucleotide sequence: TGCAGCGTTGCCCGGACTAGCGGGACTTCCGATACGCAGTATTTT. Protein: CSVARTSGTSDTQYF. V is TRBV29-1 and J is TRBJ2-3; TRBD2 matches 12 bases. The junction had 8 bases not matched to a gene; V was cut back by 4 bases and J by 6 bases. The CDR3 runs 15 residues. From germline, CDR1 is SQVTM and CDR2 ANQGSEA.

This rearrangement joins TRBV11-1 to TRBJ1-3; TRBD1 aligns across 8 bases. CDR3 length equals 14 residues. The germline V gene encodes CDR1 SGHAT and CDR2 FQDESV (reference sequence). V lost 5 bases to trimming and J lost 4 bases; unmatched junction nucleotides: 4. The CDR3 sequence: CASSPDRDGNTIYF. CDR3 DNA: TGTGCCAGCAGCCCGGACAGGGACGGAAACACCATATATTTT.

V gene TRBV19 combines with J gene TRBJ1-2; TRBD1 matches 12 bases. Germline loops: CDR1 LNHDA, CDR2 SQIVND (reference sequence). The length of the CDR3 is 18 residues. With V trimmed by 5 bases and J by 3 bases, 13 bases remained unmatched. DNA of the CDR3: TGTGCCAGTAGTGATGCCGGGACAGGGGGCCCGACTTACTATGGCTACACCTTC. It is translated as CASSDAGTGGPTYYGYTF.

This chain uses TRBV19 with TRBJ2-1; a weak D match, TRBD1 (6 bases). The CDR3 consists of 12 residues. Between the trimmed V and J ends, which lost 5 bases and 8 bases, there was a span of 10 bases. Germline CDR1 and CDR2: LNHDA and SQIVND (reference sequence). CDR3 sequence: CASSRGGYEQFF. The DNA for the CDR3 is TGTGCCAGTAGTCGAGGGGGTTATGAGCAGTTCTTC.

The chain combines TRBV30 with TRBJ2-7, with 7 bases lining up with TRBD2. Germline V lookup: CDR1 GTSNPN, CDR2 SVGIG (reference sequence). This CDR3 is 14 amino acids long. The junction had 6 bases not matched to a gene; V was cut back by 0 bases and J by 4 bases. CDR3: CAWSVRGGLYEQYF. CDR3 bases: TGTGCCTGGAGTGTCCGCGGGGGACTTTACGAGCAGTACTTC.